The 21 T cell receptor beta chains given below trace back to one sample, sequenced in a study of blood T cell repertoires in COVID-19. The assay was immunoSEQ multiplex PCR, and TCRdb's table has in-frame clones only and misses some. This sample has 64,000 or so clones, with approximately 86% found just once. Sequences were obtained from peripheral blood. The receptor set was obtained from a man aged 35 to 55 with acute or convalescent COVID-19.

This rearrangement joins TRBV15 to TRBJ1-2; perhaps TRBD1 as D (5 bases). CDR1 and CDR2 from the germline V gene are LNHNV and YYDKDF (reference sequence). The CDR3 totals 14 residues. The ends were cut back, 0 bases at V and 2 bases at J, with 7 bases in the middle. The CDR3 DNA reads TGTGCCACCAGCAGAGATCGACAGAACTATGGCTACACCTTC. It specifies CATSRDRQNYGYTF.

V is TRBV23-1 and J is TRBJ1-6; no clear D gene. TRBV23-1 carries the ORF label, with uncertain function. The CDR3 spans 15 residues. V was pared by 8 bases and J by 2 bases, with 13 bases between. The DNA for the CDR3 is TGCGCCAGCTCCCGGCCTAGGACCTATAATTCACCCCTCCACTTT. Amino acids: CASSRPRTYNSPLHF.

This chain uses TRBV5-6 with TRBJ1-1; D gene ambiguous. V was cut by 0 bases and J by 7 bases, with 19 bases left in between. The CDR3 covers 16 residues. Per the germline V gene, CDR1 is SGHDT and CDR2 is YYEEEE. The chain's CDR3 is CASSLEPPLSTNEAFF. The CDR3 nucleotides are TGTGCCAGCAGCTTGGAACCACCTCTGTCTACTAATGAAGCTTTCTTT.

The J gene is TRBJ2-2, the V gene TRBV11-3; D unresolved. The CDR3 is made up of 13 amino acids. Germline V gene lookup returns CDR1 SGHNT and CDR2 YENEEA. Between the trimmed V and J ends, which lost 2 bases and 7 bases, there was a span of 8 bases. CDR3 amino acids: CASSLYPGGELFF. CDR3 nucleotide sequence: TGTGCCAGCAGCTTATATCCCGGCGGGGAGCTGTTTTTT.

DNA for the CDR3: TGTGCCAGCAGCTTAAGTGCACAGAACACTGAAGCTTTCTTT. As protein: CASSLSAQNTEAFF. V gene TRBV7-3 combines with J gene TRBJ1-1, with no clear D. CDR3 length: 14 amino acids. The V gene's germline CDR1 is SGHTA and CDR2 FQGTGA. V lost 1 base, J lost 1 base, and 7 bases lay in between.

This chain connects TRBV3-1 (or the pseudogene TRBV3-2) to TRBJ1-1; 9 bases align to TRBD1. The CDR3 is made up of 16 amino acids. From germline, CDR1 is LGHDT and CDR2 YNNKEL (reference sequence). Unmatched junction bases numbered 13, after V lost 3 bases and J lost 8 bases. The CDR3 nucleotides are TGTGCCAGCAGCCAGAGGGGGTTGGGGACAGGGTACGAAGCTTTCTTT. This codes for CASSQRGLGTGYEAFF.

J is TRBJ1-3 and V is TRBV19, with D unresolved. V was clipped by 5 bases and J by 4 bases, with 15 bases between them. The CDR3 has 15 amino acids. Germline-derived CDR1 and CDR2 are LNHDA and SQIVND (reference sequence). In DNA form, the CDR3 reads TGTGCCAGTAGTCCCCCCCGGACTGCCGGAAACACCATATATTTT. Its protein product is CASSPPRTAGNTIYF.

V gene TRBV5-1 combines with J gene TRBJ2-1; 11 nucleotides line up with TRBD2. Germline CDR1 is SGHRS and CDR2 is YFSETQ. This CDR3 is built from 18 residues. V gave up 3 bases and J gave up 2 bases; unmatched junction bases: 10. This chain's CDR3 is CASSSLATSGAPYNEQFF. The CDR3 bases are TGCGCCAGCAGCTCGTTAGCGACTAGCGGGGCCCCCTACAATGAGCAGTTCTTC.

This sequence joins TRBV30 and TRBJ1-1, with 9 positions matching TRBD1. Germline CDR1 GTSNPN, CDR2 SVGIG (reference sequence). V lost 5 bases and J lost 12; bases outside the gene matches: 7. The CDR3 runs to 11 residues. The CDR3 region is CAWVRDRATFF. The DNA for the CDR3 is TGTGCCTGGGTTCGGGACAGGGCGACTTTCTTT.

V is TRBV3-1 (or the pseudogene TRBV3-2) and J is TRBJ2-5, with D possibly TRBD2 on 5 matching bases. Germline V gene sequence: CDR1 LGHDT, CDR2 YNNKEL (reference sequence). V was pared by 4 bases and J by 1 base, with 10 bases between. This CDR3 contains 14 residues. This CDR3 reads CASSPRTFQETQYF. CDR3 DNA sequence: TGTGCCAGCAGCCCCCGGACTTTCCAAGAGACCCAGTACTTC.

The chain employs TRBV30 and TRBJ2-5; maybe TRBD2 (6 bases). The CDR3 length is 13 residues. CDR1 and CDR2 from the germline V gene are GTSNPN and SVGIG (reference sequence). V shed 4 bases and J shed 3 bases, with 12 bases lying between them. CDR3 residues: CAWNAGMEETQYF. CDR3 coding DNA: TGTGCCTGGAACGCGGGGATGGAAGAGACCCAGTACTTC.

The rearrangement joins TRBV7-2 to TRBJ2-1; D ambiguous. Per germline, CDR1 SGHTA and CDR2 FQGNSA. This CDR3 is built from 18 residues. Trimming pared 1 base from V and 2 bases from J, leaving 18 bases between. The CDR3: CASSLVKRPTPTYNEQFF. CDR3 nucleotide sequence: TGTGCCAGCAGCTTAGTAAAGCGACCGACCCCGACCTACAATGAGCAGTTCTTC.

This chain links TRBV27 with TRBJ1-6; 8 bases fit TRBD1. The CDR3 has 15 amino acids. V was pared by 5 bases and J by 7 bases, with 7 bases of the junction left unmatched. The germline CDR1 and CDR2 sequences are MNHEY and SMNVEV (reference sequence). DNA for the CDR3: TGTGCCAGCAGTCCGGGCAGGGGGCGGAATTCACCCCTCCACTTT. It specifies CASSPGRGRNSPLHF.

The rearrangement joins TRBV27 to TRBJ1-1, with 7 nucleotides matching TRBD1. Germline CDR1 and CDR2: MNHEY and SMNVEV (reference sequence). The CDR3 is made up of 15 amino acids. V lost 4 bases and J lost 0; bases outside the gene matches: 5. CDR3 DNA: TGTGCCAGCAGTTCGGGACAGTTGATGAACACTGAAGCTTTCTTT. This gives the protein CASSSGQLMNTEAFF.

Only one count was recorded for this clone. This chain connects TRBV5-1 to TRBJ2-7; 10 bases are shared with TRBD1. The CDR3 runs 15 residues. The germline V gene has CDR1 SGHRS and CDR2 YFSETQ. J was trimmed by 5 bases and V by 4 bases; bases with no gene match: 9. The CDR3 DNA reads TGCGCCAGCAGCATAAAGGGACAGGGGTCGGACGAGCAGTACTTC. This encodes CASSIKGQGSDEQYF.

CDR3 residues: CAWSIPGQINTGELFF. In DNA, the CDR3 is TGTGCCTGGAGTATCCCGGGACAGATTAACACCGGGGAGCTGTTTTTT. V is TRBV30 and J is TRBJ2-2; 7 bases line up with TRBD1. Germline loops: CDR1 GTSNPN, CDR2 SVGIG (reference sequence). This CDR3 contains 16 residues. The V and J ends lost 2 bases and 2 bases, in that order; junction bases with no gene match: 8.

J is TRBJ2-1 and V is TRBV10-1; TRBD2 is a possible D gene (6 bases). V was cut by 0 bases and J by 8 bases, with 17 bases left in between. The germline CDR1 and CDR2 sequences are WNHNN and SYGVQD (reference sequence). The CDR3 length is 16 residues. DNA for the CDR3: TGCGCCAGCAGTGAGTCGAGGAGGCCGGGGGTCGATGAGCAGTTCTTC. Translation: CASSESRRPGVDEQFF.

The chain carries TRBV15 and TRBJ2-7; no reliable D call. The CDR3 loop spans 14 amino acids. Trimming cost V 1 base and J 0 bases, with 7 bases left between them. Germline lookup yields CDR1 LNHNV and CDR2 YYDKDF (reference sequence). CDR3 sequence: CATSRGSSSYEQYF. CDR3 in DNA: TGTGCCACCAGCAGAGGGTCCAGCTCCTACGAGCAGTACTTC.

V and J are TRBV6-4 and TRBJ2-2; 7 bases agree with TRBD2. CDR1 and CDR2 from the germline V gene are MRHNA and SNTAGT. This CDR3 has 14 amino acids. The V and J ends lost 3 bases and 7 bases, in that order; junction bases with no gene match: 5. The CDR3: CASSDRGEGGELFF. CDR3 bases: TGTGCCAGCAGTGATCGGGGGGAAGGCGGGGAGCTGTTTTTT.

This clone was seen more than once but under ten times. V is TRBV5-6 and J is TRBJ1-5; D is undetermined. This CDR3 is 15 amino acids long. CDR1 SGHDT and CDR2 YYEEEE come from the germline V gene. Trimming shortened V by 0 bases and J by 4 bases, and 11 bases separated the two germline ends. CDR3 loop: CASSLGGNGNQPQHF. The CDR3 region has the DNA TGTGCCAGCAGCTTGGGAGGGAACGGAAATCAGCCCCAGCATTTT.

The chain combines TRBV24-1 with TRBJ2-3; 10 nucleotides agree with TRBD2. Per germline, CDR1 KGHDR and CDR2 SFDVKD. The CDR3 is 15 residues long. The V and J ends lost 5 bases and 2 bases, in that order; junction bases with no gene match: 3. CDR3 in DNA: TGTGCCACCAGTGCCCTAGCGGGGGACACAGATACGCAGTATTTT. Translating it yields CATSALAGDTDTQYF.